The 30 T cell receptor beta chains reported below all come from one sample, sequenced in a study of T cells after yellow fever vaccination. TCRdb independently ran MiXCR on the 5' RACE reads; one entry per CDR3 protein. Altogether around 500,000 distinct CDR3 sequences are present, around a fifth being singletons, with the ten largest covering roughly a sixth. Sequenced material: PBMCs, taken roughly 20 days after the first yellow fever vaccination. The receptors shown here come from a man between 18 and 35 years old who received the YFV17D yellow fever vaccine.

This chain uses TRBV4-3 with TRBJ2-1; the D is unclear. The length of the CDR3 is 15 residues. Germline V gene data show CDR1 as LGHNA and CDR2 as YSLEER. The V end was cut by 2 bases, the J end by 5 bases, with 13 bases between. CDR3 amino acids: CASSQYRTLDNEQFF. Here the CDR3 DNA reads TGCGCCAGCAGCCAATATAGGACGCTGGACAATGAGCAGTTCTTC.

This clonotype was picked up many times. Mismatch with germline at one junction end may stem from a read error. V gene TRBV5-1 combines with J gene TRBJ2-7; tentatively, D is TRBD1 (5 bases). The CDR3 runs to 14 residues. Per germline, CDR1 SGHRS and CDR2 YFSETQ. CDR3 residues: CASSLTGSSYEQYF. In DNA, the CDR3 is TGTGCCAGCAGTTTAACAGGTAGCTCCTACGAGCAGTACTTC.

This chain connects TRBV6-5 to TRBJ2-7; 7 nucleotides align to TRBD2. J was trimmed by 0 bases and V by 4 bases; bases with no gene match: 9. This CDR3 is built from 16 residues. Germline lookup yields CDR1 MNHEY and CDR2 SVGAGI. The CDR3 spells CASSFGGGGSSYEQYF. DNA for the CDR3: TGTGCCAGCAGTTTCGGTGGCGGGGGAAGCTCCTACGAGCAGTACTTC.

This clonotype appeared a few times. The chain carries TRBV4-3 and TRBJ2-2; D remains ambiguous. The V and J ends lost 2 bases and 9 bases respectively, with 13 bases between them. The CDR3 is 14 amino acids. Germline lookup yields CDR1 LGHNA and CDR2 YSLEER. The CDR3 reads CASSQLVRTRELFF. CDR3 DNA sequence: TGCGCCAGCAGCCAACTGGTGAGGACCCGGGAGCTGTTTTTT.

This rearrangement joins TRBV6-6 to TRBJ1-6; D gene uncertain. V was trimmed by 11 bases and J by 0 bases, leaving 8 bases between them. Germline V gene data show CDR1 as MNHNY and CDR2 as SVGAGI (reference sequence). The CDR3 spans 13 residues. CDR3 sequence (DNA): TGTGCCGGACTAAGCTCCTATAATTCACCCCTCCACTTT. Protein product: CAGLSSYNSPLHF.

This sequence joins TRBV10-3 and TRBJ1-1; the D is unclear. The CDR3 totals 14 residues. V lost 0 bases to trimming and J lost 1 base, with 6 bases between them. Germline CDR1 and CDR2: ENHRY and SYGVKD. CDR3 nucleotide sequence: TGTGCCATCAGTGAGTCAGGAGGGAACACTGAAGCTTTCTTT. This gives the protein CAISESGGNTEAFF.

The chain recombines TRBV7-8 with TRBJ2-2; a possible D gene is TRBD2 (6 bases). The CDR3 is made up of 13 amino acids. Germline CDR1 SGHVS, CDR2 FQNEAQ. Between the trimmed V and J ends, which lost 8 bases and 5 bases, there was a span of 12 bases. This chain's CDR3 is CASAYRGTGELFF. CDR3 coding DNA: TGTGCCAGCGCCTACCGGGGGACCGGGGAGCTGTTTTTT.

The V and J genes are TRBV25-1 and TRBJ2-3, with 7 bases lining up with TRBD1. Losses at the gene ends were 10 bases for V and 5 bases for J; bases not matched to a gene: 6. Germline V lookup: CDR1 MGHDK, CDR2 SYGVNS. The CDR3 runs 12 residues. The CDR3, as DNA: TGTGCCATCGAGGGGGCCTTAGATACGCAGTATTTT. Protein sequence: CAIEGALDTQYF.

The chain carries TRBV5-1 and TRBJ2-1; D not certain. V was clipped by 0 bases and J by 1 base, with 5 bases between them. CDR3 size: 14 residues. Germline lookup yields CDR1 SGHRS and CDR2 YFSETQ. As DNA, the CDR3 is TGCGCCAGCAGCTTGGTCCCTTCCTACAATGAGCAGTTCTTC. Residues: CASSLVPSYNEQFF.

There are a few counts of this clonotype. The rearrangement links TRBV6-2 or TRBV6-3 to TRBJ1-2; D ambiguous. This CDR3 contains 11 residues. V was trimmed by 2 bases and J by 7 bases, leaving 5 bases between them. CDR1 MNHEY and CDR2 SVGEGT come from the germline V gene. This CDR3 reads CASSYPPGYTF. Written as DNA, the CDR3 is TGTGCCAGCAGTTACCCGCCTGGCTACACCTTC.

The CDR3 region has the DNA TGCAGCGTTGAGGGGCTCCAGGAGGGCGACGAGCAGTACTTC. Amino acids: CSVEGLQEGDEQYF. The V and J genes are TRBV29-1 and TRBJ2-7, with D perhaps matching TRBD2 (6 bases). The CDR3 is 14 residues long. V was pared by 3 bases and J by 5 bases, with 17 bases between. Germline-derived CDR1 and CDR2 are SQVTM and ANQGSEA.

V gene TRBV12-3 or TRBV12-4 combines with J gene TRBJ1-5, with no clear D. The CDR3 has 13 residues. Deletions cut 3 bases from V and 7 bases from J, with 10 bases between. As DNA, the CDR3 is TGTGCCAGCAGTTTGAGCGCGGAACAGCCCCAGCATTTT. This translates into CASSLSAEQPQHF.

The genes are TRBV6-5 and TRBJ1-6; D gene uncertain. The CDR3 contains 12 residues. The germline V gene encodes CDR1 MNHEY and CDR2 SVGAGI. With 4 bases removed from V and 9 bases from J, the gap between germline ends came to 7 bases. DNA for the CDR3: TGTGCCAGCAGTTTCAGTTCTTCACCCCTCCACTTT. Its protein is CASSFSSSPLHF.

This clonotype was seen a handful of times. The chain couples TRBV7-2 to TRBJ2-3; D tentatively fits TRBD1 or TRBD2 (5 bases each). V was trimmed by 7 bases and J by 0 bases, leaving 14 bases between them. This CDR3 region has 15 residues. CDR1 SGHTA and CDR2 FQGNSA come from the germline V gene. The CDR3 region is CASTHTGLSTDTQYF. In DNA form, the CDR3 reads TGTGCCAGCACCCACACGGGGCTGAGCACAGATACGCAGTATTTT.

V and J are TRBV6-5 and TRBJ1-1; D might be TRBD1 (6 bases). The V end lost 2 bases, the J end lost 1 base, and 14 bases lay between the germline ends. This CDR3 region has 16 residues. CDR1 and CDR2 (germline): MNHEY, SVGAGI. In DNA form, the CDR3 reads TGTGCCAGCAGTTACCGACCGACAGGCCAGAACACTGAAGCTTTCTTT. This translates into CASSYRPTGQNTEAFF.

V usage is TRBV7-9 and J usage is TRBJ2-1; D might be TRBD1 or TRBD2, each matching 6 bases. This CDR3 contains 16 residues. Germline CDR1 SEHNR, CDR2 FQNEAQ (reference sequence). V lost 4 bases to trimming and J lost 9 bases, with 22 bases between them. The DNA for the CDR3 is TGTGCCAGCAGCTGGGGGGACACTGGCCCAAACTTTGAGCAGTTCTTC. This sequence encodes CASSWGDTGPNFEQFF.

V gene TRBV2 combines with J gene TRBJ1-4; D may be TRBD1 (6 bases). Germline V CDR1 and CDR2: SNHLY, FYNNEI. CDR3 size: 16 residues. V lost 4 bases to trimming and J lost 3 bases, with 15 bases between them. In nucleotides, the CDR3 is TGTGCCAGCAGTGGGTACCTCAGGGGAGCTAATGAAAAACTGTTTTTT. It translates to CASSGYLRGANEKLFF.

This clonotype came up a few times. V gene TRBV5-1 combines with J gene TRBJ2-3; D is possibly TRBD1 (6 bases). The CDR3 runs 15 residues. Germline CDR1 is SGHRS and CDR2 is YFSETQ. V lost 0 bases and J lost 2, with 10 bases in between. The DNA for the CDR3 is TGCGCCAGCAGCTTGGGGGGGCATGTCACAGATACGCAGTATTTT. Its translation: CASSLGGHVTDTQYF.

The CDR3 region has the DNA TGTGCCAGCAGCTTGGCCGGGGGTACAAGAAATTCACCCCTCCACTTT. Its protein product is CASSLAGGTRNSPLHF. The chain combines TRBV5-4 with TRBJ1-6, with a possible D match to TRBD1 (5 bases). CDR1 and CDR2 from the germline V gene are SGHNT and YYREEE (reference sequence). There are 16 residues in the CDR3. Trimming shortened V by 0 bases and J by 7 bases, and 14 bases separated the two germline ends.

This chain uses TRBV29-1 with TRBJ2-5; the match to TRBD1 covers 10 bases. Germline trimming cut 4 bases from V and 5 bases from J; bases unmatched to any gene: 31. The CDR3 sequence is 22 residues long. The germline V gene encodes CDR1 SQVTM and CDR2 ANQGSEA. This CDR3 is CSVGVPGTGDYIERARGETQYF. The DNA of the CDR3 is TGCAGCGTTGGAGTCCCGGGGACAGGGGACTATATAGAGCGGGCCCGGGGGGAGACCCAGTACTTC.

A few counts support this clonotype. The chain uses TRBV20-1 and TRBJ2-5; weak D call: TRBD2 (7 bases). Trimming shortened V by 2 bases and J by 2 bases, and 15 bases separated the two germline ends. The CDR3 has 15 amino acids. CDR1 DFQATT and CDR2 SNEGSKA come from the germline V gene (reference sequence). This CDR3 is CSARRGGGEQETQYF. The CDR3 nucleotides read TGCAGTGCTAGAAGAGGGGGGGGTGAACAAGAGACCCAGTACTTC.

This rearrangement joins TRBV7-2 to TRBJ2-1, with D uncertain. With 1 base removed from V and 9 bases from J, the gap between germline ends came to 4 bases. This CDR3 is built from 11 residues. Per the germline V gene, CDR1 is SGHTA and CDR2 is FQGNSA. The CDR3 sequence: CASSLVLEQFF. CDR3 bases: TGTGCCAGCAGCTTAGTTCTTGAGCAGTTCTTC.

This clonotype was seen a few times. This chain uses TRBV5-1 with TRBJ2-1; 13 positions agree with TRBD2. CDR3 length equals 18 residues. J was trimmed by 0 bases and V by 0 bases; bases with no gene match: 3. Germline CDR1 reads SGHRS; CDR2 reads YFSETQ. CDR3: CASSLGLAGGFSYNEQFF. The CDR3 DNA reads as TGCGCCAGCAGCTTGGGACTAGCGGGGGGTTTCTCCTACAATGAGCAGTTCTTC.

The chain couples TRBV21-1 to TRBJ2-1. TRBV21-1 is flagged as a pseudogene. The CDR3 contains 17 residues. DNA for the CDR3: TGTGCCAGCAGCGAACGAGCTGAGGGGGGCTCCTACAATGAGCAGTTCTTC. Encoded protein: CASSERAEGGSYNEQFF.

This clonotype was counted between two and nine times. This chain connects TRBV4-1 to TRBJ2-3; 8 bases align to TRBD2. There are 18 residues in the CDR3. Germline V gives CDR1 MGHRA, CDR2 YSYEKL. Unmatched junction bases numbered 8, after V lost 0 bases and J lost 0 bases. Here the CDR3 DNA reads TGCGCCAGCAGCCAAGATTGGGCAGCGGGGGTTAGCACAGATACGCAGTATTTT. Its translation is CASSQDWAAGVSTDTQYF.

The chain couples TRBV7-3 to TRBJ2-1; 15 bases map to TRBD2. Germline V CDR1 and CDR2: SGHTA, FQGTGA. The junction had 4 bases not matched to a gene; V was cut back by 2 bases and J by 11 bases. The CDR3 runs 15 residues. Written as DNA, the CDR3 is TGTGCCAGCAGCTTACCGGGACTAGCGGGGGGTAAGCAGTTCTTC. It specifies CASSLPGLAGGKQFF.

This chain connects TRBV10-2 to TRBJ1-2, with D hard to call. Germline V gene lookup returns CDR1 WSHSY and CDR2 SAAADI. This CDR3 spans 13 amino acids. With 7 bases removed from V and 3 bases from J, the gap between germline ends came to 12 bases. For the CDR3, the DNA is TGCGCCAGCACGGGCATTCTCGACTATGGCTACACCTTC. It codes for CASTGILDYGYTF.

J is TRBJ2-1 and V is TRBV7-6, with 10 bases lining up with TRBD2. The V and J ends lost 1 base and 8 bases, in that order; junction bases with no gene match: 2. Germline CDR1 reads SGHVS; CDR2 reads FNYEAQ. This CDR3 is built from 14 residues. CDR3 coding DNA: TGTGCCAGCAGCTTAGAAGCGGGGGGGGATGAGCAGTTCTTC. The encoded protein is CASSLEAGGDEQFF.

This clonotype was observed many times. The chain carries TRBV10-3 and TRBJ2-2, with D possibly being TRBD1 or TRBD2 (5 bases each). Germline V CDR1 and CDR2: ENHRY, SYGVKD. Between the trimmed V and J ends, which lost 0 bases and 9 bases, there was a span of 17 bases. This CDR3 contains 16 residues. This chain's CDR3 is CAISESLAKGTWELFF. The CDR3 DNA reads as TGTGCCATCAGTGAGTCTCTGGCGAAGGGGACCTGGGAGCTGTTTTTT.

J is TRBJ2-5 and V is TRBV7-2, with 9 positions matching TRBD2. Germline CDR1 reads SGHTA; CDR2 reads FQGNSA. J gave up 1 base and V 4 bases, and 4 bases lay outside the gene matches. The CDR3 sequence is 15 residues long. CDR3 sequence: CASSWQRGAQETQYF. In nucleotides, the CDR3 is TGTGCCAGCAGCTGGCAGCGGGGGGCCCAAGAGACCCAGTACTTC.